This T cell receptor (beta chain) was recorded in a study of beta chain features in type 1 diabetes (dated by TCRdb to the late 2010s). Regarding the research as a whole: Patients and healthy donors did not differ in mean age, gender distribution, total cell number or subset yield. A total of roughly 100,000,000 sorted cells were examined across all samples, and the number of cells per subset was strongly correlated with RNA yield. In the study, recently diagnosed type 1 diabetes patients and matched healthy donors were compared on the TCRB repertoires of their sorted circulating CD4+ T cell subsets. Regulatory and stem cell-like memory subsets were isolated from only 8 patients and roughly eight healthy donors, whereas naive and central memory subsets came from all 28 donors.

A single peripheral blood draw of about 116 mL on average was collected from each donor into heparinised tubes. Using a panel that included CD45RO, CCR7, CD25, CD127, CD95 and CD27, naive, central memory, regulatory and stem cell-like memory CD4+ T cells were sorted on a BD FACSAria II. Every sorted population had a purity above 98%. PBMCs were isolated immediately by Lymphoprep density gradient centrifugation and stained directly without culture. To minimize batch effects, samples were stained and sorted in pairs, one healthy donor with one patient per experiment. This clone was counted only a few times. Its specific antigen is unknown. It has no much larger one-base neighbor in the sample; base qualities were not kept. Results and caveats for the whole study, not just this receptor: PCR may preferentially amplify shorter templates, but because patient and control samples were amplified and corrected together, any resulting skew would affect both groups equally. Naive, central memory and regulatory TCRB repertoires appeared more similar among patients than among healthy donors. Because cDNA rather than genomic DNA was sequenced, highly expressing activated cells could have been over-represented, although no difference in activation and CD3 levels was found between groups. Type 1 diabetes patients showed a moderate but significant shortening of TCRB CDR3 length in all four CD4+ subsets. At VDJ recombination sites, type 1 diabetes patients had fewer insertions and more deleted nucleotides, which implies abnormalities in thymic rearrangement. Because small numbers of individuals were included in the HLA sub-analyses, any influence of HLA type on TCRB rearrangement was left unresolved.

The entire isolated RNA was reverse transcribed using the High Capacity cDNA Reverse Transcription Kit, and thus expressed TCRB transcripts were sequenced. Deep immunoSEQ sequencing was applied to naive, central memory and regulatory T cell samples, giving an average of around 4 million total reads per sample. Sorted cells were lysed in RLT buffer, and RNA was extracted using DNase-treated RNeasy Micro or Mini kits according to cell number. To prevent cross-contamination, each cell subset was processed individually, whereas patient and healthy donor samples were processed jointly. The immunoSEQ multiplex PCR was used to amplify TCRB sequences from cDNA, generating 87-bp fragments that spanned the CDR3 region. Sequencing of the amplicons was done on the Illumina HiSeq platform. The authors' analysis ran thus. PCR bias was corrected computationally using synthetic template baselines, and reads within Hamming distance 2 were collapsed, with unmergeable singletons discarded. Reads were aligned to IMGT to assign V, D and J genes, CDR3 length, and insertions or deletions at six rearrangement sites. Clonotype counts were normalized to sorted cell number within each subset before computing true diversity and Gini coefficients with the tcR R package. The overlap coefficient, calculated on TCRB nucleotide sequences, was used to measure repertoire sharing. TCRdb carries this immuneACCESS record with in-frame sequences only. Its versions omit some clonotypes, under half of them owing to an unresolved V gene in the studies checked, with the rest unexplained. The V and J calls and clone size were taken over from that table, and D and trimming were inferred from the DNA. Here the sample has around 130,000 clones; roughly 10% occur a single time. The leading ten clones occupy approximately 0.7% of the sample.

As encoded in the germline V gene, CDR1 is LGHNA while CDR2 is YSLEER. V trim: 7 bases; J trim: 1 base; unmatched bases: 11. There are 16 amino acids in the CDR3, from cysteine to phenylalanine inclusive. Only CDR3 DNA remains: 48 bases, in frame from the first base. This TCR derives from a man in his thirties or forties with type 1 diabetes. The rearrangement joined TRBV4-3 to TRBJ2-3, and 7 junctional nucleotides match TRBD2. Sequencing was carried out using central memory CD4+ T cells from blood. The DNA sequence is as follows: TGCGCCAGCACCACTAGTTTGAGCGGGGGCACAGATACGCAGTATTTT. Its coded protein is CASTTSLSGGTDTQYF.